This TCR beta chain emerged from a study of beta chain features in type 1 diabetes (dated by TCRdb to 2016 to 2018). Notes on the research overall: Mean age, gender distribution, total cell number and subset yield did not differ between patients and healthy donors. A total of under 120,000,000 sorted cells were examined across all samples, and RNA yield correlated strongly with the number of cells per subset. Whereas all 28 donors provided naive and central memory subsets, regulatory and stem cell-like memory subsets were isolated from just 8 patients and about 8 healthy donors. In the study, recently diagnosed type 1 diabetes patients and matched healthy donors were compared on the TCRB repertoires of their sorted circulating CD4+ T cell subsets. Study-wide findings and limitations: Patients with type 1 diabetes made fewer insertions and deleted more nucleotides at VDJ recombination sites, implying thymic rearrangement abnormalities. Because small numbers of individuals were included in the HLA sub-analyses, any influence of HLA type on TCRB rearrangement was left unresolved. Naive, central memory and regulatory TCRB repertoires appeared to be more alike among patients than among healthy donors. Sequencing cDNA rather than genomic DNA could over-represent highly expressing activated cells, although activation and CD3 levels did not differ between groups. PCR may preferentially amplify shorter templates, but because patient and control samples were amplified and corrected together, any resulting skew would affect both groups equally. A moderate but significant shortening of TCRB CDR3 length was observed in type 1 diabetes patients in all four CD4+ subsets.

Each donor gave one peripheral blood draw, about 100 mL on average, collected into heparinised tubes. A BD FACSAria II was used to sort naive, central memory, regulatory and stem cell-like memory CD4+ T cells with a panel that included CD45RO, CCR7, CD25, CD127, CD95 and CD27. Purity was above 95% for every sorted population. Right away, PBMCs were isolated by Lymphoprep density gradient centrifugation and were stained directly, with no culture step. So that batch effects would be minimized, each experiment stained and sorted samples in pairs, pairing one healthy donor with one patient. According to the germline V gene, CDR1 reads SGHTA and CDR2 reads FQGNSA. The CDR3 numbers 14 residues from cysteine through phenylalanine. Only the CDR3 DNA stays, 42 bases, in frame from base 1. The germline V and J ends show losses of 5 bases and 3 bases respectively, and no gene match explains 5 bases of the junction.

The High Capacity cDNA Reverse Transcription Kit was used to reverse transcribe all of the isolated RNA, meaning that expressed TCRB transcripts were what got sequenced. Naive, central memory and regulatory T cell samples underwent deep immunoSEQ sequencing, averaging about 3.57 million total reads per sample. After sorted cells were lysed in RLT buffer, RNA was extracted with DNase-treated RNeasy Micro or Mini kits, with the choice depending on cell number. Each cell subset was processed on its own to prevent cross-contamination, while patient and healthy donor samples were processed together. The immunoSEQ multiplex PCR was used to amplify TCRB sequences from cDNA, generating 87-bp fragments that spanned the CDR3 region. Sequencing of the amplicons was done on the Illumina HiSeq platform. From the authors' description of their analysis: PCR bias was computationally corrected using synthetic template baselines, reads within Hamming distance 2 were collapsed, and singletons that could not be merged were discarded. Reads were aligned against IMGT to assign V, D and J genes, CDR3 length and insertions or deletions at six rearrangement sites. Clonotype counts were normalized to sorted cell number within each subset before computing true diversity and Gini coefficients with the tcR R package. The overlap coefficient, calculated on TCRB nucleotide sequences, was used to quantify repertoire sharing. Out-of-frame TCRB sequences from naive cells were analyzed to stand in for the pre-selection repertoire. Imported from immuneACCESS, the table was reduced by TCRdb to in-frame sequences with V and J called. These copies leave out some clones; in studies compared against another copy, an unresolved V gene accounts for under half, and the cause of the remainder is not known. The V and J calls and clone size come from that table; D and trimming were worked out from the DNA. The sample table lists 310,000 or so clones, about 15% of them with a count of one. Together, the top ten hold less than 0.02% of the sample.

Comment on this clone: This receptor's antigen is unknown. No much larger clone is present one base from it, and per-base qualities are unavailable.

The rearrangement combines TRBV7-2 with TRBJ2-7; 9 central nucleotides agree with TRBD1. This clonotype was sampled from a man aged 18 to 29 with type 1 diabetes. The sample was naive CD4+ T cells from blood. The cell subset or site label here, explained by the study, means: true naive CD4+ T cells. Read as DNA, the sequence is TGTGCCAGCAGCCCAAGGACAGGGGACTACGAGCAGTACTTC. The resulting protein is CASSPRTGDYEQYF.